The sequence of this TCR beta chain was determined in a study of T cell responses to AZD1222 COVID-19 vaccine. Note on this clone: The antigen is not known.

The protocol was immunoSEQ multiplex PCR, while the TCRdb copy is restricted to in-frame clones and leaves out a portion. This sample yields 90,000 to 120,000 clones, of which 87% are seen a single time; about 5% belongs to the top ten. In germline, CDR1 is LNHDA, CDR2 SQIVND (reference sequence). V lost 5 bases, J lost 0 bases, and 14 bases lay in between. This CDR3 contains 16 residues. General study results and limits: Donor demographics were predominantly white British with a female majority; clonal diversity may be underestimated.

The chain joins TRBV19 to TRBJ1-3; possibly TRBD1 for D (6 bases). The receptor was derived from an adult who received the AZD1222 COVID-19 vaccine. The sequencing used peripheral blood, collected 28 days after the second AZD1222 dose. CDR3 DNA sequence: TGTGCCAGTAGTCAGGACAGACCGCTCTCTGGAAACACCATATATTTT. This translates into CASSQDRPLSGNTIYF.